A selection of T cell receptor beta chains follows, all from one sample in a study of cytomegalovirus exposure and HLA in healthy donors. Clones were read by immunoSEQ multiplex PCR, and TCRdb kept only the in-frame ones, dropping some. This specimen shows approximately 110,000 clones; the ten leading clones hold about 4%. Sample: PBMCs. The receptors come from a man aged 25 to 40 in good health and CMV-seronegative. Both conserved end residues are part of each CDR3. A D gene is named only where the DNA matches it firmly.

>TRBJ2-1|TRBV6-6|TRBD2
CASSPERGGRNEQFF
TGTGCCAGCAGTCCAGAGCGGGGGGGCCGAAATGAGCAGTTCTTC
>TRBJ2-3|TRBV5-1|TRBD2
CASSLGARGGTDTQYF
TGCGCCAGCAGCTTGGGGGCGCGGGGGGGCACAGATACGCAGTATTTT
>TRBJ1-1|TRBV28|NA
CASSLPLQGRFSMNTEAFF
TGTGCCAGCAGTTTACCCCTACAGGGCCGCTTTTCCATGAACACTGAAGCTTTCTTT
>TRBJ2-7|TRBV27|TRBD1
CASSSPGQGKEQYF
TGTGCCAGCAGTTCGCCGGGACAGGGTAAGGAGCAGTACTTC
>TRBJ1-2|TRBV7-8|TRBD1
CASSRFVDRVLPYGYTF
TGTGCCAGCAGCCGTTTTGTTGACAGGGTCCTTCCCTATGGCTACACCTTC
>TRBJ2-2|TRBV5-1|TRBD1
CASREPGQGNTGELFF
TGCGCCAGCAGGGAGCCGGGACAGGGTAACACCGGGGAGCTGTTTTTT
>TRBJ2-1|TRBV6-5|NA
CASSYAGYNEQFF
TGTGCCAGCAGTTACGCGGGGTACAATGAGCAGTTCTTC
>TRBJ2-5|TRBV2|TRBD2
CASPPGEASGQETQYF
TGTGCCAGTCCACCGGGAGAGGCTAGCGGGCAAGAGACCCAGTACTTC
>TRBJ1-4|TRBV2|NA
CASSDGGGSEKLFF
TGTGCCAGCAGTGATGGGGGAGGGAGTGAAAAACTGTTTTTT
>TRBJ2-5|TRBV6-1|TRBD2
CASRASGGSYEQYF
TGTGCCAGCAGGGCAAGCGGGGGGTCCTATGAGCAGTACTTC